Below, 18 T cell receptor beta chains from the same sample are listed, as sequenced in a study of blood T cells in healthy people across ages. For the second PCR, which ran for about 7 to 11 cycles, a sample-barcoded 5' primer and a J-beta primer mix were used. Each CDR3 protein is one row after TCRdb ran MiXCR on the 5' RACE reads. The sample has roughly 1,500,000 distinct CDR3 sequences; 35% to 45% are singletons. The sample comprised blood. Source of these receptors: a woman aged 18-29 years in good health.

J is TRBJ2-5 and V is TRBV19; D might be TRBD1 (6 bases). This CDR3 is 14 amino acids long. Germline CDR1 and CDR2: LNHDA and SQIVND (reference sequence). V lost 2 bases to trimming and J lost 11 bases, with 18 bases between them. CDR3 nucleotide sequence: TGTGCCAGTAGTATAACAGGGCCGCGATCGGGGCAGTACTTC. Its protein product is CASSITGPRSGQYF.

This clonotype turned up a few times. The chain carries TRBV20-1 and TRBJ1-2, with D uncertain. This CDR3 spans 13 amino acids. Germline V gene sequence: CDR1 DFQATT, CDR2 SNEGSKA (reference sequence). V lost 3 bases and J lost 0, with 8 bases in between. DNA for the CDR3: TGCAGTGCTAGCGAAAATTCTAACTATGGCTACACCTTC. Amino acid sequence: CSASENSNYGYTF.

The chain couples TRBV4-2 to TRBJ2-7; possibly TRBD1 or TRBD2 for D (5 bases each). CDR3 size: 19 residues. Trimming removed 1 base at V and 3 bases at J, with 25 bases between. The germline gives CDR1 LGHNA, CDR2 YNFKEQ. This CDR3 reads CASSQAPGQTQIIGYEQYF. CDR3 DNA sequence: TGTGCCAGCAGCCAAGCCCCGGGGCAGACCCAAATTATCGGCTACGAGCAGTACTTC.

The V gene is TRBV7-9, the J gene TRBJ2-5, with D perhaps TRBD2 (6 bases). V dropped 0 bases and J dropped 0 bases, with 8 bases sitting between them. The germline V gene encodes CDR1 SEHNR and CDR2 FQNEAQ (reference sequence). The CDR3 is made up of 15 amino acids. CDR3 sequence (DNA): TGTGCCAGCAGCTTAGCGGCGGGGTACCAAGAGACCCAGTACTTC. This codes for CASSLAAGYQETQYF.

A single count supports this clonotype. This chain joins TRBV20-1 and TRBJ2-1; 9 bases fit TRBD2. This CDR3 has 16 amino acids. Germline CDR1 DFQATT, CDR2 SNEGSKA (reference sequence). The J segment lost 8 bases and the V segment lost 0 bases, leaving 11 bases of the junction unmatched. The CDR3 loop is CSARDPVAGVFYEQFF. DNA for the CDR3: TGCAGTGCTAGAGATCCCGTAGCGGGAGTTTTCTATGAGCAGTTCTTC.

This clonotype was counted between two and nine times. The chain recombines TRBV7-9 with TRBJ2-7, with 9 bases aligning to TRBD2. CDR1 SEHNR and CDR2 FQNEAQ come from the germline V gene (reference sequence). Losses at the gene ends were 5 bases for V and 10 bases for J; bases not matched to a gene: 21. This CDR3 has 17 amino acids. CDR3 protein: CASSSASGTPRGWSQYF. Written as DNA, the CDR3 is TGTGCCAGCAGCAGTGCTAGCGGGACGCCACGCGGGTGGTCCCAGTACTTC.

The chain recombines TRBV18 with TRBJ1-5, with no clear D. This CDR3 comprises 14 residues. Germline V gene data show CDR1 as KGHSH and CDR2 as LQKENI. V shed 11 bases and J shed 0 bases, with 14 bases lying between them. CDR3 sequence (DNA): TGTGCCTGCAGGTCAGATAATAGCAATCAGCCCCAGCATTTT. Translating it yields CACRSDNSNQPQHF.

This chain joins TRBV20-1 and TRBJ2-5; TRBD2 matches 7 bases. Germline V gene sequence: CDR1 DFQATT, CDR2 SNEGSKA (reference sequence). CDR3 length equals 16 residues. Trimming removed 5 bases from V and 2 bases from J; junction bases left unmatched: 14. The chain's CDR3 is CSAGHRASGAQETQYF. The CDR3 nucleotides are TGCAGTGCTGGGCATCGGGCTAGCGGAGCTCAAGAGACCCAGTACTTC.

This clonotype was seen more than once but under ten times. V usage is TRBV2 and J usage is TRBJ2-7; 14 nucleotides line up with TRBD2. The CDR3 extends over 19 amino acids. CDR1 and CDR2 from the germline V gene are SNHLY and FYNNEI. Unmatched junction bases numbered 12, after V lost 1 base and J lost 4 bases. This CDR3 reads CASSEVEGTSGGPLYEQYF. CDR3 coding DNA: TGTGCCAGCAGTGAAGTAGAGGGGACTAGCGGGGGCCCATTATACGAGCAGTACTTC.

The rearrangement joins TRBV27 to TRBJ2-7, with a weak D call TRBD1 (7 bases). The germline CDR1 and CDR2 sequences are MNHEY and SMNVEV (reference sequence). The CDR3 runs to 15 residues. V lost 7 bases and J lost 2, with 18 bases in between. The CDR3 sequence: CASIAGGPMAYEQYF. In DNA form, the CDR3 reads TGTGCCAGCATCGCAGGGGGGCCAATGGCCTACGAGCAGTACTTC.

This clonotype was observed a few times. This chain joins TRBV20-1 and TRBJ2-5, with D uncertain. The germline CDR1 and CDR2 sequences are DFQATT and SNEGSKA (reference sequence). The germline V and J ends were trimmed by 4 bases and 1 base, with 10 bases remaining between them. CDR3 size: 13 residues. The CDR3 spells CSATVPTQETQYF. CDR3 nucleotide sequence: TGCAGTGCTACCGTCCCGACCCAAGAGACCCAGTACTTC.

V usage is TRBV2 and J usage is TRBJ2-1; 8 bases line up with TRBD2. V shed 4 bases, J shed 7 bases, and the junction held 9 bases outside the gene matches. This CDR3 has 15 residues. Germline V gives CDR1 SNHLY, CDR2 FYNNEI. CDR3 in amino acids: CASSAGGGLSNEQFF. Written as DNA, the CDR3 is TGTGCCAGCAGTGCTGGCGGGGGGCTATCAAATGAGCAGTTCTTC.

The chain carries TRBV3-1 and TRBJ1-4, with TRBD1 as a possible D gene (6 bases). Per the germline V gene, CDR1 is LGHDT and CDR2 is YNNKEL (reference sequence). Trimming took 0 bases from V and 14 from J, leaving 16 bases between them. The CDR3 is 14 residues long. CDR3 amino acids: CASSQEGAGGYLFF. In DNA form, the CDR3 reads TGTGCCAGCAGCCAAGAGGGGGCCGGCGGCTATCTGTTTTTT. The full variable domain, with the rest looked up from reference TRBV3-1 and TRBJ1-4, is DTAVSQTPKYLVTQMGNDKSIKCEQNLGHDTMYWYKQDSKKFLKIMFSYNNKELIINETVPNRFSPKSPDKAHLNLHINSLELGDSAVYFCASSQEGAGGYLFFGSGTQLSVL.

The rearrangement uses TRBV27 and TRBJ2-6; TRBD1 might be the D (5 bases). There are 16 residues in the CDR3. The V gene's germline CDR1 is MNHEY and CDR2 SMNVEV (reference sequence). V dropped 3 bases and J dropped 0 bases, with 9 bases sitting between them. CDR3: CASSFDGHSGANVLTF. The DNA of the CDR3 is TGTGCCAGCAGTTTTGATGGACACTCTGGGGCCAACGTCCTGACTTTC.

The CDR3 protein is CASSQRTGELYEQYF. The CDR3, as DNA: TGTGCCAGCAGCCAAAGGACAGGGGAACTCTACGAGCAGTACTTC. The gene calls are TRBV3-1 and TRBJ2-7, with 9 bases fitting TRBD1. Looked up from germline, CDR1 is LGHDT and CDR2 is YNNKEL (reference sequence). The CDR3 contains 15 residues. V shed 2 bases and J 3 bases; nucleotides not matched to a gene: 5.

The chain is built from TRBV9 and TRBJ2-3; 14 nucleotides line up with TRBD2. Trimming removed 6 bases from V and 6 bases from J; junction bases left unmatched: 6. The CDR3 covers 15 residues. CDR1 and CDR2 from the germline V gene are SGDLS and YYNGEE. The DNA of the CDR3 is TGTGCCAGCAATCGACTAGCGGGGGGGGAGGATACGCAGTATTTT. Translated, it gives CASNRLAGGEDTQYF. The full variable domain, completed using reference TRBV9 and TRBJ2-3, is DSGVTQTPKHLITATGQRVTLRCSPRSGDLSVYWYQQSLDQGLQFLIQYYNGEERAKGNILERFSAQQFPDLHSELNLSSLELGDSALYFCASNRLAGGEDTQYFGPGTRLTVL.

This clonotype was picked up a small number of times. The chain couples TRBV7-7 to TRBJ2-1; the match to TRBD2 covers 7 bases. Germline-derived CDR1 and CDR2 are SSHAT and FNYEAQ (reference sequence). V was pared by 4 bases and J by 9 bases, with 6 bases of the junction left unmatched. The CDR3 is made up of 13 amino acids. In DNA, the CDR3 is TGTGCCAGCAGCTGGGACTACTCTAGTGAGCAGTTCTTC. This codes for CASSWDYSSEQFF.

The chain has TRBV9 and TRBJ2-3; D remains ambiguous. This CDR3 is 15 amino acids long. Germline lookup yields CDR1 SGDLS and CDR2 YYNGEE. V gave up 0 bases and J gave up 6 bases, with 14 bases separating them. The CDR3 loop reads CASSVANRPVDTQYF. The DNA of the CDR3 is TGTGCCAGCAGCGTAGCCAACCGACCGGTCGATACGCAGTATTTT. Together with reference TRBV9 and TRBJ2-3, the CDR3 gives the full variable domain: DSGVTQTPKHLITATGQRVTLRCSPRSGDLSVYWYQQSLDQGLQFLIQYYNGEERAKGNILERFSAQQFPDLHSELNLSSLELGDSALYFCASSVANRPVDTQYFGPGTRLTVL.